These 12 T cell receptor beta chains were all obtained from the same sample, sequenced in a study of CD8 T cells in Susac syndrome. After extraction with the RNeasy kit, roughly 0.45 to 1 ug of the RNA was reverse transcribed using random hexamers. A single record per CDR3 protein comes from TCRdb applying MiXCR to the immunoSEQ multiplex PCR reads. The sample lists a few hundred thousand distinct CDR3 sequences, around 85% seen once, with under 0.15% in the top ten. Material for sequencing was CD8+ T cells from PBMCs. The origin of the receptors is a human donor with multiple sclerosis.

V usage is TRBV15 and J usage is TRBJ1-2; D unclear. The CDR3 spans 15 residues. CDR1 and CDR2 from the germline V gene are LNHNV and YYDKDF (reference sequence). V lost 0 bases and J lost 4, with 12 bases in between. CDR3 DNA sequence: TGTGCCACCAGCAGAGAGACACGGGAGGGCTATGGCTACACCTTC. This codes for CATSRETREGYGYTF.

The CDR3 loop is CASSPLPTGANQPQHF. DNA for the CDR3: TGCGCCAGCAGCCCGCTCCCGACAGGGGCGAATCAGCCCCAGCATTTT. V and J are TRBV4-1 and TRBJ1-5, with 8 bases fitting TRBD1. CDR3 length equals 16 residues. With V trimmed by 4 bases and J by 4 bases, 9 bases remained unmatched. From germline, CDR1 is MGHRA and CDR2 YSYEKL.

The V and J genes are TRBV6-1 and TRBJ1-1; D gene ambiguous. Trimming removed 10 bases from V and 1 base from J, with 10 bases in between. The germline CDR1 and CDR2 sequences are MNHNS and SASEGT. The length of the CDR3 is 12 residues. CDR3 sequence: CANQQSNTEAFF. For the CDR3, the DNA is TGTGCCAACCAACAATCGAACACTGAAGCTTTCTTT.

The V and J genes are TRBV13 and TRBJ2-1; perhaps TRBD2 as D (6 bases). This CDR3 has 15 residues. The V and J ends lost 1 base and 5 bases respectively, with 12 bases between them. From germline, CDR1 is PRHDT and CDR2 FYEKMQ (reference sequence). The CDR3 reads CASSLEAGPHNEQFF. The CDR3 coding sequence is TGTGCCAGCAGCTTAGAAGCGGGCCCGCACAATGAGCAGTTCTTC.

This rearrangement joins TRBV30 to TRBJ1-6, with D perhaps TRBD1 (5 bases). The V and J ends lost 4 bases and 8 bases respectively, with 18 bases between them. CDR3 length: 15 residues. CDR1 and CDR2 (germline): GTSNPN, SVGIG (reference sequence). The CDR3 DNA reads TGTGCCTGGACCGGGACGGAGTTCGTAGATTCACCCCTCCACTTT. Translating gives CAWTGTEFVDSPLHF.

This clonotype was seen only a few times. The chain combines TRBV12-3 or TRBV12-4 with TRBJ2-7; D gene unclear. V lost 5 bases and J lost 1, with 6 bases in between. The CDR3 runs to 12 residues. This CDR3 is CASSPVSYEQYF. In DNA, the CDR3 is TGTGCCAGCAGTCCGGTATCCTACGAGCAGTACTTC.

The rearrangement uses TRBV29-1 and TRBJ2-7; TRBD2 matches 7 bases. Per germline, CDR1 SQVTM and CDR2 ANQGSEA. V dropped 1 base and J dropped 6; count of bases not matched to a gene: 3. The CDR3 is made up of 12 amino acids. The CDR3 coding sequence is TGCAGCGTTGAAGGCCCGGGGGGCGAGCAGTACTTC. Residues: CSVEGPGGEQYF.

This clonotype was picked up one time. DNA of the CDR3: TGTGCCAGTGACAGCGGGACGAACCTGATTGAAGCTTTCTTT. Amino acids: CASDSGTNLIEAFF. This sequence joins TRBV2 and TRBJ1-1; a possible D gene is TRBD1 (5 bases). CDR1 is SNHLY and CDR2 is FYNNEI in the germline V gene. Trimming took off 9 bases at V and 7 bases at J, with 21 bases between the two ends. This CDR3 is built from 14 residues.

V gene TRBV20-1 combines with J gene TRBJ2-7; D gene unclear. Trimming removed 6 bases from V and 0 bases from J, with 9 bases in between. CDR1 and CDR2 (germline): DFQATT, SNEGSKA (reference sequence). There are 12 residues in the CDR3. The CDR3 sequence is CSAGSHSYEQYF. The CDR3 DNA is TGCAGTGCAGGGTCCCACTCCTACGAGCAGTACTTC.

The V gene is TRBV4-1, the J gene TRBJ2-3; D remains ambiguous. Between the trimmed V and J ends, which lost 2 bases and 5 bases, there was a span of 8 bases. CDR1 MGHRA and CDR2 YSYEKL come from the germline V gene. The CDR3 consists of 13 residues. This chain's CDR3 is CASSQPREDTQYF. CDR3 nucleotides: TGCGCCAGCAGCCAACCACGAGAAGATACGCAGTATTTT.

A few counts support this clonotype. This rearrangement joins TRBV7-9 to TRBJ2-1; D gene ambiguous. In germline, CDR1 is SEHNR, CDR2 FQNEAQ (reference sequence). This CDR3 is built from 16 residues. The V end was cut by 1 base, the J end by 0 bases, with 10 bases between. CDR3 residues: CASSLGIASSYNEQFF. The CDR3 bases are TGTGCCAGCAGCTTAGGGATAGCTAGCTCCTACAATGAGCAGTTCTTC. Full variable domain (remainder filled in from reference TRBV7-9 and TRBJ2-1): DTGVSQNPRHKITKRGQNVTFRCDPISEHNRLYWYRQTLGQGPEFLTYFQNEAQLEKSRLLSDRFSAERPKGSFSTLEIQRTEQGDSAMYLCASSLGIASSYNEQFFGPGTRLTVL.

The CDR3 reads CATSRDRTSAYTGELFF. In DNA, the CDR3 is TGTGCCACCAGCAGAGATCGGACTAGCGCATACACCGGGGAGCTGTTTTTT. This chain joins TRBV15 and TRBJ2-2, with TRBD2 matching 9 bases. Germline V CDR1 and CDR2: LNHNV, YYDKDF (reference sequence). The trim removed 0 bases at V and 3 bases at J, leaving 5 bases unmatched. The CDR3 extends over 17 amino acids.